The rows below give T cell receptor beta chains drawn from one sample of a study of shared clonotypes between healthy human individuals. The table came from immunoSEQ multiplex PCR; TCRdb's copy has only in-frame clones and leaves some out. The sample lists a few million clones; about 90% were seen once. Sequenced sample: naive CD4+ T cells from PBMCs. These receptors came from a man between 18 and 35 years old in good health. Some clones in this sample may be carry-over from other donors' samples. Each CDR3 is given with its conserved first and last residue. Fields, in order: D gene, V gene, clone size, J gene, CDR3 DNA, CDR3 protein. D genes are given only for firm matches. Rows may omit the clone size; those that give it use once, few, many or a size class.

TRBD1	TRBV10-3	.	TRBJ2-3	TGTGCCATCAGCATAGGGGGCGAGTCAGATACGCAGTATTTT	CAISIGGESDTQYF
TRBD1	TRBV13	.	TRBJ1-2	TGTGCCAGCAGCCCAGCTCCTAGGACAGGGGTGGGAGGTGGCTACACCTTC	CASSPAPRTGVGGGYTF
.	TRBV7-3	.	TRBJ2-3	TGTGCCAGCAGCTTATCTCCGGGAGCCGGGGATACGCAGTATTTT	CASSLSPGAGDTQYF
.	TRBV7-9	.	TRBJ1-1	TGTGCCAGCAGCTTACAGGGAGGGAACACTGAAGCTTTCTTT	CASSLQGGNTEAFF
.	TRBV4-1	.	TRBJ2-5	TGCGCCAGCAGCCAAGTAAAAGAGACCCAGTACTTC	CASSQVKETQYF
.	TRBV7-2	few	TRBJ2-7	TGTGCCAGCAGCTCCCCTGGGGGGCCGCGACAGTTC	CASSSPGGPRQF
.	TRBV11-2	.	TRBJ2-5	TGTGCCAGCAGCTTAGTAGGCGGGCATCAGTACTTC	CASSLVGGHQYF
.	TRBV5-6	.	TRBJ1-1	TGTGCCAGCAGCTTGGCGGGGGGGACCGGGAACACTGAAGCTTTCTTT	CASSLAGGTGNTEAFF
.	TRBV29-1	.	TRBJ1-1	TGCAGCGTTGAAGGTCAGAGGAGGGACACTGAAGCTTTCTTT	CSVEGQRRDTEAFF
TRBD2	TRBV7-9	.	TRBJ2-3	TGTGCCAGCAGCGTCGGACTAGCGGGAACGGGAGGCACAGATACGCAGTATTTT	CASSVGLAGTGGTDTQYF